This passage covers 14 T cell receptor beta chains from one sample sequenced in a study of OX40 agonist ivuxolimab in advanced cancers. Repertoires were generated with immunoSEQ multiplex PCR, while TCRdb's copy carries only in-frame clones and drops some. The sample gives tens of thousands of clones, more than 70% of which show up once; more than 10% is in the top ten. Specimen: CD4+ or CD8+ T cells sorted from blood, collected in a trial of the OX40 agonist ivuxolimab. These receptors were obtained from an adult with an advanced solid tumor such as melanoma, head and neck, liver or kidney cancer.

The V and J genes are TRBV27 and TRBJ1-2; 7 bases map to TRBD1. This CDR3 region has 12 residues. The V gene's germline CDR1 is MNHEY and CDR2 SMNVEV (reference sequence). With V trimmed by 5 bases and J by 4 bases, 1 base remained unmatched. CDR3 sequence (DNA): TGTGCCAGCAGTCCAGGGGGCTATGGCTACACCTTC. Protein product: CASSPGGYGYTF.

This sequence joins TRBV19 and TRBJ2-7; 7 bases line up with TRBD2. V lost 5 bases to trimming and J lost 1 base; unmatched junction nucleotides: 8. CDR1 is LNHDA and CDR2 is SQIVND in the germline V gene (reference sequence). CDR3 length: 15 amino acids. The CDR3 sequence is CASSHAGEGSYEQYF. The CDR3 region has the DNA TGTGCCAGTAGTCACGCTGGGGAGGGTTCCTACGAGCAGTACTTC.

The V and J genes are TRBV11-1 and TRBJ2-7; TRBD2 matches at 9 bases. The length of the CDR3 is 14 residues. Germline lookup yields CDR1 SGHAT and CDR2 FQDESV (reference sequence). Germline trimming cut 5 bases from V and 6 bases from J; bases unmatched to any gene: 8. The CDR3 bases are TGTGCCAGCAGCCTTAGCGGGAGCTCCACCGAGCAGTACTTC. Translated, it gives CASSLSGSSTEQYF.

The chain combines TRBV4-1 with TRBJ2-1, with 7 bases that match TRBD2. J gave up 0 bases and V 0 bases, and 5 bases lay outside the gene matches. The V gene's germline CDR1 is MGHRA and CDR2 YSYEKL. The CDR3 runs to 17 residues. The CDR3 DNA reads TGCGCCAGCAGCCAAGATGAGGGAGGGCCCTCCTACAATGAGCAGTTCTTC. Translating it yields CASSQDEGGPSYNEQFF.

This chain uses TRBV7-9 with TRBJ2-1, with TRBD2 identical over 8 bases. The V and J ends lost 6 bases and 4 bases, in that order; junction bases with no gene match: 8. The CDR3 has 15 residues. Germline lookup yields CDR1 SEHNR and CDR2 FQNEAQ (reference sequence). The CDR3 DNA follows: TGTGCCAGCAGTGCACTAGCGGAGTCTTACAATGAGCAGTTCTTC. This gives the protein CASSALAESYNEQFF. The whole variable domain, remainder taken from reference TRBV7-9 and TRBJ2-1, is DTGVSQNPRHKITKRGQNVTFRCDPISEHNRLYWYRQTLGQGPEFLTYFQNEAQLEKSRLLSDRFSAERPKGSFSTLEIQRTEQGDSAMYLCASSALAESYNEQFFGPGTRLTVL.

The V call is TRBV7-9, the J call TRBJ1-1; D gene uncertain. Germline V gene data show CDR1 as SEHNR and CDR2 as FQNEAQ (reference sequence). V gave up 2 bases and J gave up 6 bases, with 10 bases separating them. This CDR3 is 13 amino acids long. The CDR3 sequence is CASSLLSDAEAFF. The CDR3 DNA reads TGTGCCAGCAGCTTACTTTCGGACGCTGAAGCTTTCTTT.

The J gene is TRBJ2-6, the V gene TRBV29-1; D is undetermined. The V gene lost 0 bases and the J gene lost 3 bases, with 9 bases spanning the gap. Per the germline V gene, CDR1 is SQVTM and CDR2 is ANQGSEA. The CDR3 has 15 amino acids. The CDR3 here is CSVEDEGLGANVLTF. CDR3 bases: TGCAGCGTTGAAGATGAAGGGCTTGGGGCCAACGTCCTGACTTTC.

The table lists this clone with a count of one. The rearrangement joins TRBV5-1 to TRBJ2-7, with D uncertain. The V gene's germline CDR1 is SGHRS and CDR2 YFSETQ. Trimming cost V 2 bases and J 2 bases, with 8 bases left between them. This CDR3 is 13 amino acids long. The CDR3 DNA reads TGCGCCAGCAGCTTAGCCCCCACCTACGAGCAGTACTTC. Translation: CASSLAPTYEQYF.

V usage is TRBV19 and J usage is TRBJ1-2, with 7 bases aligning to TRBD1. The J segment lost 4 bases and the V segment lost 1 base, leaving 9 bases of the junction unmatched. This CDR3 is built from 16 residues. CDR1 is LNHDA and CDR2 is SQIVND in the germline V gene (reference sequence). The CDR3 DNA reads as TGTGCCAGTAGTATAGCGGGAGGGGGCTCCTCCTATGGCTACACCTTC. Translating it yields CASSIAGGGSSYGYTF. The full variable domain, in which reference TRBV19 and TRBJ1-2 provide the parts outside the CDR3, is DGGITQSPKYLFRKEGQNVTLSCEQNLNHDAMYWYRQDPGQGLRLIYYSQIVNDFQKGDIAEGYSVSREKKESFPLTVTSAQKNPTAFYLCASSIAGGGSSYGYTFGSGTRLTVV.

For the CDR3, the DNA is TGTGCCAGCAGCCCCCGAACGACTGGGGGCTTGTACAATGAGCAGTTCTTC. Protein product: CASSPRTTGGLYNEQFF. The chain joins TRBV7-3 to TRBJ2-1, with D possibly being TRBD1 (6 bases). Germline V gene lookup returns CDR1 SGHTA and CDR2 FQGTGA. The CDR3 has 17 amino acids. The V end was cut by 5 bases, the J end by 4 bases, with 21 bases between.

This rearrangement joins TRBV15 to TRBJ2-2; D is perhaps TRBD2 (5 bases). With 6 bases removed from V and 1 base from J, the gap between germline ends came to 6 bases. Looked up from germline, CDR1 is LNHNV and CDR2 is YYDKDF (reference sequence). The CDR3 runs 13 residues. CDR3 region: CATSTRNTGELFF. Here the CDR3 DNA reads TGTGCCACCAGTACTAGGAACACCGGGGAGCTGTTTTTT.

This clone was detected a few times. CDR3 sequence reads: CARATANYGYTF. For the CDR3, the DNA is TGTGCCAGAGCGACTGCTAACTATGGCTACACCTTC. V gene TRBV2 combines with J gene TRBJ1-2; D gene uncertain. There are 12 residues in the CDR3. The germline V gene has CDR1 SNHLY and CDR2 FYNNEI. V lost 9 bases to trimming and J lost 0 bases, with 8 bases between them.

This clone ranks as medium-sized. This rearrangement joins TRBV14 to TRBJ2-2, with D possibly TRBD2 on 6 matching bases. This CDR3 contains 15 residues. Trimming took off 5 bases at V and 4 bases at J, with 14 bases between the two ends. Germline V lookup: CDR1 SGHDN, CDR2 FVKESK. CDR3 sequence reads: CASSSGGALTGELFF. In nucleotides, the CDR3 is TGTGCCAGCAGCTCCGGCGGGGCCCTCACCGGGGAGCTGTTTTTT.

The chain combines TRBV6-5 with TRBJ2-7; D unresolved. Trimming cost V 2 bases and J 0 bases, with 8 bases left between them. CDR1 and CDR2 (germline): MNHEY, SVGAGI. The CDR3 loop spans 14 amino acids. DNA for the CDR3: TGTGCCAGCAGTTACAAAGAGGTCTCCTACGAGCAGTACTTC. This sequence encodes CASSYKEVSYEQYF.